This entry describes one T cell receptor (beta chain). Its cognate antigen is unknown. The time point: sample taken at primary tumor resection. Extraction of whole RNA from tumor, nontumor lung or frozen PBMC preceded unsorted sequencing. The donor population consisted of some 70 patients with untreated, early-stage non-small cell lung cancer. The record originates from a study of spatial heterogeneity in lung cancer. At the level of the study: Averaged across combinations, each unique TCR and UMI pairing appeared more than ten times in raw reads, which were uncorrected. Study results and caveats: Detection of ubiquitous tumor TCRs in blood was higher at resection than follow-up.

TCRdb called the 5' RACE reads again in MiXCR, with one record for every CDR3 protein. There are about 39,000 distinct CDR3 sequences in the sample; roughly 6% occur only once, and 11% lies in the top ten. Germline assignment: CDR1 MNHNY and CDR2 SVGAGI (reference sequence). The V and J ends lost 0 bases and 2 bases, in that order; junction bases with no gene match: 7. CDR3 length: 18 residues. The chain carries TRBV6-6 and TRBJ2-2; 9 bases map to TRBD1. The specimen was PBMCs, collected at surgery. The TCR comes from a male donor with early-stage non-small cell lung cancer. CDR3 in DNA: TGTGCCAGCAGTTACTCGACTGGACAGGGGTCAAACACCGGGGAGCTGTTTTTT. Translation gives CASSYSTGQGSNTGELFF.